The 22 T cell receptor beta chains presented below share a single source sample, sequenced in a study of cytomegalovirus exposure and HLA in healthy donors. The PCR made use of 60 Vbeta and 13 Jbeta primers. Measured with immunoSEQ multiplex PCR; TCRdb has only the in-frame clones, and not every one. This table holds some 150,000 clones, roughly four fifths found once. The sequenced sample consisted of PBMCs. These receptors were collected from a man between 45 and 60 years old in good health and CMV-seropositive.

The chain links TRBV6-6 to TRBJ2-7, with 11 nucleotides matching TRBD2. After removal of 5 bases from V and 6 bases from J, the junction contained 6 bases not matched to a gene. Germline assignment: CDR1 MNHNY and CDR2 SVGAGI (reference sequence). The CDR3 runs 14 residues. CDR3 sequence: CASSTPGTSGEQYF. As DNA, the CDR3 is TGTGCCAGCAGTACCCCCGGGACTAGCGGCGAGCAGTACTTC.

The chain is built from TRBV7-9 and TRBJ1-1; no firm D call. Germline V gives CDR1 SEHNR, CDR2 FQNEAQ (reference sequence). The CDR3 loop spans 11 amino acids. Trimming removed 6 bases from V and 7 bases from J, with 9 bases in between. As DNA, the CDR3 is TGTGCCAGCAGGGAGGGCGTTGAAGCTTTCTTT. Protein sequence: CASREGVEAFF.

The chain combines TRBV7-2 with TRBJ2-1, with a possible D match to TRBD1 (5 bases). Trimming stripped 1 base from V and 7 bases from J, with 8 bases between. CDR1 is SGHTA and CDR2 is FQGNSA in the germline V gene. The CDR3 length is 13 residues. The CDR3 is CASSLGQINEQFF. The CDR3 nucleotides read TGTGCCAGCAGCTTAGGACAGATTAATGAGCAGTTCTTC.

The chain is built from TRBV29-1 and TRBJ2-5, with 7 nucleotides matching TRBD1. Trimming removed 4 bases from V and 7 bases from J; junction bases left unmatched: 6. The CDR3 length is 12 residues. Per germline, CDR1 SQVTM and CDR2 ANQGSEA. The CDR3 sequence is CSVVAGGGTQYF. The CDR3 nucleotides are TGCAGCGTTGTCGCAGGGGGTGGGACCCAGTACTTC. The whole variable domain, remainder taken from reference TRBV29-1 and TRBJ2-5, is SAVISQKPSRDICQRGTSLTIQCQVDSQVTMMFWYRQQPGQSLTLIATANQGSEATYESGFVIDKFPISRPNLTFSTLTVSNMSPEDSSIYLCSVVAGGGTQYFGPGTRLLVL.

The chain links TRBV6-5 to TRBJ1-2; TRBD1 aligns across 9 bases. V was clipped by 5 bases and J by 6 bases; unmatched bases: 7. CDR1 MNHEY and CDR2 SVGAGI come from the germline V gene. This CDR3 spans 14 amino acids. The CDR3 here is CASSHVTGGNGYTF. The CDR3 DNA reads TGTGCCAGCAGTCACGTCACAGGGGGCAATGGCTACACCTTC.

The V and J genes are TRBV19 and TRBJ2-1; 9 nucleotides align to TRBD1. V lost 7 bases, J lost 8 bases, and 9 bases stayed unmatched. Germline CDR1 is LNHDA and CDR2 is SQIVND (reference sequence). CDR3 size: 14 residues. This CDR3 reads CASTGTGIFDEQFF. The CDR3 region has the DNA TGTGCCAGTACCGGGACAGGGATTTTTGATGAGCAGTTCTTC.

The chain carries TRBV10-3 and TRBJ1-2; 9 nucleotides align to TRBD1. The CDR3 extends over 15 amino acids. Germline V gene sequence: CDR1 ENHRY, CDR2 SYGVKD. Trimming at V came to 3 bases and at J to 2 bases, leaving 4 bases not matched to a gene. CDR3 DNA sequence: TGTGCCATCAGTGACCCCGGACAGGGGAACTATGGCTACACCTTC. Its translation: CAISDPGQGNYGYTF.

The count of this clone is one. This chain joins TRBV7-2 and TRBJ1-6, with D possibly TRBD1 on 5 matching bases. CDR1 and CDR2 from the germline V gene are SGHTA and FQGNSA. The CDR3 is made up of 15 amino acids. The V end lost 4 bases, the J end lost 13 bases, and 20 bases lay between the germline ends. This chain's CDR3 is CASSSSRGDSFPLHF. For the CDR3, the DNA is TGTGCCAGCAGCTCATCCCGGGGGGACTCGTTTCCCCTCCACTTT.

This clone came up a few times. This sequence joins TRBV6-1 and TRBJ2-7; 8 bases agree with TRBD1. The CDR3 loop spans 13 amino acids. V shed 7 bases and J 2 bases; nucleotides not matched to a gene: 4. The germline V gene has CDR1 MNHNS and CDR2 SASEGT. The CDR3 DNA is TGTGCCAGCAAACAGGGGGGAGCCTACGAGCAGTACTTC. It is translated as CASKQGGAYEQYF.

As concerns this clone: The junction departs from germline at one end; a sequencing error may be responsible. The chain joins TRBV7-7 to TRBJ2-3; 11 bases match TRBD2. This CDR3 has 16 residues. Germline lookup yields CDR1 SSHAT and CDR2 FNYEAQ (reference sequence). The CDR3 loop reads CASSLQLAGVPDTQYF. DNA for the CDR3: TGTGCTAGCAGCCTCCAACTAGCGGGAGTGCCAGATACGCAGTATTTT. The whole variable domain, filled in from reference TRBV7-7 and TRBJ2-3, reads GAGVSQSPRYKVTKRGQDVTLRCDPISSHATLYWYQQALGQGPEFLTYFNYEAQPDKSGLPSDRFSAERPEGSISTLTIQRTEQRDSAMYRCASSLQLAGVPDTQYFGPGTRLTVL.

The chain has TRBV2 and TRBJ1-4, with unresolved D. This CDR3 has 12 amino acids. The germline V and J ends were trimmed by 7 bases and 8 bases, with 11 bases remaining between them. Germline V gene data show CDR1 as SNHLY and CDR2 as FYNNEI. The CDR3 loop reads CASNRLVEKLFF. The CDR3, as DNA: TGTGCCAGCAACCGGTTGGTCGAAAAACTGTTTTTT.

This chain uses TRBV28 with TRBJ1-2, with D unresolved. CDR3 length: 13 residues. Germline loops: CDR1 MDHEN, CDR2 SYDVKM. V was cut by 8 bases and J by 4 bases, with 14 bases left in between. CDR3 residues: CASRTILVYGYTF. CDR3 coding DNA: TGTGCCAGCCGGACTATCTTGGTCTATGGCTACACCTTC.

The V and J genes are TRBV4-2 and TRBJ2-3; 14 bases are shared with TRBD2. CDR1 and CDR2 from the germline V gene are LGHNA and YNFKEQ. The V segment lost 0 bases and the J segment 3 bases; nucleotides outside the gene matches: 11. The CDR3 extends over 20 amino acids. As DNA, the CDR3 is TGTGCCAGCAGCCAAGAGAGTGGAGGACTAGCGGGAGGTCTTACAGATACGCAGTATTTT. Its protein product is CASSQESGGLAGGLTDTQYF.

The rearrangement uses TRBV11-2 and TRBJ1-2; weak D call: TRBD1 (6 bases). Per germline, CDR1 SGHAT and CDR2 FQNNGV. V was pared by 5 bases and J by 4 bases, with 8 bases between. CDR3 length: 12 amino acids. The CDR3: CASSRGAYGYTF. DNA of the CDR3: TGTGCCAGCAGCCGGGGGGCCTATGGCTACACCTTC.

This clone appeared a single time. The rearrangement joins TRBV2 to TRBJ2-5; 8 nucleotides match TRBD2. This CDR3 region has 13 residues. CDR1 SNHLY and CDR2 FYNNEI come from the germline V gene. V trimming: 7 bases; J trimming: 4 bases; junction bases outside the gene matches: 5. The CDR3 nucleotides are TGTGCCAGCATACCGGGGGGGAGAGAGACCCAGTACTTC. Its translation: CASIPGGRETQYF.

The CDR3 sequence is CASSPSPGRDSPLHF. For the CDR3, the DNA is TGTGCCAGCAGCCCCAGCCCAGGGCGTGATTCACCCCTCCACTTT. The rearrangement uses TRBV11-2 and TRBJ1-6, with a possible D match to TRBD1 (5 bases). Trimming took 5 bases from V and 8 from J, leaving 16 bases between them. Germline lookup yields CDR1 SGHAT and CDR2 FQNNGV. This CDR3 spans 15 amino acids.

The chain couples TRBV2 to TRBJ1-1; 9 nucleotides align to TRBD1. The CDR3 contains 14 residues. The germline V gene encodes CDR1 SNHLY and CDR2 FYNNEI. With V trimmed by 5 bases and J by 1 base, 2 bases remained unmatched. The CDR3: CASSRQGENTEAFF. The CDR3 nucleotides read TGTGCCAGCAGTAGACAGGGGGAGAACACTGAAGCTTTCTTT.

The genes are TRBV4-3 and TRBJ2-5, with a tentative D call TRBD1 (7 bases). The CDR3 length is 15 residues. Germline CDR1 is LGHNA and CDR2 is YSLEER. With 3 bases removed from V and 4 bases from J, the gap between germline ends came to 15 bases. The CDR3 DNA reads as TGCGCCAGCAGCCAGGGACCAGGGGGAGGAGAGACCCAGTACTTC. Its protein is CASSQGPGGGETQYF.

The chain employs TRBV27 and TRBJ2-7, with 7 bases aligning to TRBD1. V gave up 6 bases and J gave up 2 bases; unmatched junction bases: 7. CDR1 and CDR2 (germline): MNHEY, SMNVEV (reference sequence). This CDR3 comprises 14 residues. CDR3: CASSYAGTAYEQYF. The CDR3, as DNA: TGTGCCAGCAGCTATGCCGGGACAGCCTACGAGCAGTACTTC.

This chain connects TRBV30 to TRBJ2-4, with a tentative D call TRBD1 (5 bases). The germline V and J ends were trimmed by 5 bases and 6 bases, with 17 bases remaining between them. CDR1 and CDR2 from the germline V gene are GTSNPN and SVGIG (reference sequence). This CDR3 contains 14 residues. The CDR3 nucleotides are TGTGCCTGGTCGGCTGGGGCCTTGGGAAACATTCAGTACTTC. It is translated as CAWSAGALGNIQYF.

V gene TRBV28 combines with J gene TRBJ1-5, with D unclear. The V gene lost 2 bases and the J gene lost 9 bases, with 20 bases spanning the gap. The CDR3 covers 16 residues. Per germline, CDR1 MDHEN and CDR2 SYDVKM. The CDR3 DNA sequence: TGTGCCAGCAGTTTAGTTATTGGGTCCGGGGAGGGGCCCCAGCATTTT. It yields the protein CASSLVIGSGEGPQHF.

A single count supports this clone. This rearrangement joins TRBV28 to TRBJ1-5, with D perhaps TRBD1 (5 bases). This CDR3 is built from 16 residues. V was pared by 7 bases and J by 7 bases, with 23 bases between. Germline assignment: CDR1 MDHEN and CDR2 SYDVKM. As DNA, the CDR3 is TGTGCCAGCAAGGAGGGATCATTGGGGGTCAAACAGCCCCAGCATTTT. This codes for CASKEGSLGVKQPQHF.